The source of this TCR beta chain is a study of blood T cell repertoires in COVID-19 (dated by TCRdb to 2018 to 2021). Regarding the research as a whole: Collaborator samples came from the United States, Italy and Spain and covered acute and convalescent phases of COVID-19. The samples were drawn from the first 160 participants of the ongoing ImmuneRACE study and from 1,254 subjects provided by 6 global collaborators. The dataset comprised deeply sampled blood TCRbeta repertoires from subjects exposed to, actively infected with, or recovered from COVID-19. The prospective study material was composed of cDNA or gDNA derived from T cells, B-cell-depleted T cells, or PBMCs. The repertoires were made available in a free public database intended to serve as a resource for research on the immune response to SARS-CoV-2. Where available, HLA class I and class II types were taken from metadata supplied by the sample provider and were not determined by assay-based typing. Nearly every sample came with metadata listing a de-identified subject ID, COVID-19 status, age in years and sex.

Broad study findings and their caveats: How much clinical and demographic metadata was included differed by source and by participant, and the metadata was provided uncurated.

Comment on this clone: Its antigen is unknown. No base-level quality is on record; no much larger clone is a single base apart.

Whole blood was collected in K2EDTA tubes by collaborating institutions according to the institutions' own protocols. Collaborator samples were shipped for TCRbeta analysis as frozen whole blood, isolated PBMCs, or DNA extracted from either sample type. The immunoSEQ Assay, a bias-controlled multiplex PCR, was used to amplify TCRbeta CDR3 regions from genomic DNA. The paper's processing steps were these. The number of nucleated cells in each sample was estimated by amplification of reference gene primers within the assay. Sequence reads were collapsed and filtered to measure the absolute abundance of every unique TCRbeta CDR3 rearrangement. For each sample, productive Simpson clonality was calculated as the square root of Simpson's diversity index across productive rearrangements. As stored in TCRdb, this immuneACCESS dataset retains in-frame rearrangements with V and J assigned. A fraction of the clones does not appear; measured against another copy, unresolved V genes explain less than half of the discrepancy, and the remainder lacks a known reason. D and trimming come from the DNA, and the V and J calls and clone size come from that table. The sample profile shows 90,000 to 100,000 clones; roughly 84% of them were found once. 17% of the sample is held by the ten biggest clonotypes.

V sheds 2 bases and J sheds 3 bases, leaving 14 bases between their ends. According to the germline V gene, CDR1 reads MGHRA and CDR2 reads YSYEKL. From cysteine to phenylalanine, the CDR3 is 16 amino acids long. The read is trimmed to its CDR3 DNA, 48 bases read in frame from base 1. The receptor was isolated from a woman between 55 and 75 years old with acute or convalescent COVID-19. Sequencing was carried out using peripheral blood. In this chain, TRBV4-1 is recombined with TRBJ1-3; the D gene is possibly TRBD1, with 6 bases matching. The sequenced DNA is TGCGCCAGCAGCCAACCTACAGGGTCTCGTGGAAACACCATATATTTT. It translates as CASSQPTGSRGNTIYF.